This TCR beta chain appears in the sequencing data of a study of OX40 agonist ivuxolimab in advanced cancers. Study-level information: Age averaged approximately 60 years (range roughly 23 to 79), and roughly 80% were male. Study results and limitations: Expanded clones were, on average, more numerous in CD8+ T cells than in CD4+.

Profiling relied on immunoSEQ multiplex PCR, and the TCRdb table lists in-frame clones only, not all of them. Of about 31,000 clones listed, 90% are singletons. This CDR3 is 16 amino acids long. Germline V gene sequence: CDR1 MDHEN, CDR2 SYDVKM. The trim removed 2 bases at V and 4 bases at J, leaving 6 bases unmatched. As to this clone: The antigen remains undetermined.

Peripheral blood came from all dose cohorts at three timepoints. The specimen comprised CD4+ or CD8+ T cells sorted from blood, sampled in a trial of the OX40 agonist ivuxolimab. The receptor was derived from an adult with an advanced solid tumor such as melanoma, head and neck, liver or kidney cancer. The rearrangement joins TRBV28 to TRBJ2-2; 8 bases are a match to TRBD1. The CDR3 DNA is TGTGCCAGCAGTTTACGGCAGGGGGCGAGCACCGGGGAGCTGTTTTTT. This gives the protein CASSLRQGASTGELFF.